Below, 8 T cell receptor beta chains from the same sample are listed, as sequenced in a study of T cells in localized non-small cell lung cancer. The data were produced by immunoSEQ multiplex PCR, yet TCRdb's version contains in-frame clones alone and is incomplete. The sample contains more than 2,500 clones, around 21% of which appear only once. The source material was lung tumor tissue, sampled before any cancer treatment. The receptors here all came from an older male donor with stage II squamous cell lung carcinoma.

This clone ranks as medium-sized. The J gene is TRBJ1-3, the V gene TRBV9; D is unclear. CDR3 length: 15 amino acids. Trimming removed 0 bases from V and 5 bases from J, with 12 bases in between. The germline V gene encodes CDR1 SGDLS and CDR2 YYNGEE. The CDR3 region is CASSVESGPRNTIYF. CDR3 nucleotides: TGTGCCAGCAGCGTAGAATCCGGGCCCAGAAACACCATATATTTT.

Only a few counts were recorded for this clone. The chain couples TRBV6-8 to TRBJ2-2; 8 positions match TRBD2. This CDR3 region has 15 residues. Germline V gene sequence: CDR1 MNHGY, CDR2 SAAAGT. With V trimmed by 6 bases and J by 6 bases, 9 bases remained unmatched. CDR3 residues: CASRVGLGGSGELFF. In nucleotides, the CDR3 is TGTGCCAGCAGGGTGGGACTAGGCGGCTCCGGGGAGCTGTTTTTT.

This chain joins TRBV14 and TRBJ2-3; D is unresolved. The CDR3 is 13 residues long. Trimming took 3 bases from V and 6 from J, leaving 10 bases between them. The V gene's germline CDR1 is SGHDN and CDR2 FVKESK. Written as DNA, the CDR3 is TGTGCCAGCAGCCAGCCAATCTGGGATACGCAGTATTTT. Translating gives CASSQPIWDTQYF. Variable domain in full (rest from reference TRBV14 and TRBJ2-3): EAGVTQFPSHSVIEKGQTVTLRCDPISGHDNLYWYRRVMGKEIKFLLHFVKESKQDESGMPNNRFLAERTGGTYSTLKVQPAELEDSGVYFCASSQPIWDTQYFGPGTRLTVL.

This clone was observed at least ten times. The CDR3 is CASRRESSYNEQFF. The CDR3 DNA reads as TGTGCCAGCAGGCGGGAGAGCTCCTACAATGAGCAGTTCTTC. The rearrangement uses TRBV11-3 and TRBJ2-1; TRBD2 matches at 7 bases. Germline CDR1 reads SGHNT; CDR2 reads YENEEA. The V and J ends lost 6 bases and 0 bases, in that order; junction bases with no gene match: 2. The CDR3 runs to 14 residues.

A few counts support this clone. The rearrangement joins TRBV28 to TRBJ1-4, with D uncertain. Germline V gene lookup returns CDR1 MDHEN and CDR2 SYDVKM. Trimming cost V 5 bases and J 5 bases, with 12 bases left between them. CDR3 size: 14 residues. The CDR3 nucleotides read TGTGCCAGCAGTATGCCGCTCACAAATGAAAAACTGTTTTTT. This sequence encodes CASSMPLTNEKLFF.

The V and J genes are TRBV19 and TRBJ1-2; D perhaps matches TRBD1 (5 bases). This CDR3 comprises 14 residues. Per the germline V gene, CDR1 is LNHDA and CDR2 is SQIVND (reference sequence). V lost 9 bases and J lost 3, with 17 bases in between. Written as DNA, the CDR3 is TGTGCCAGCCGGGCCCAAGGGGCCGACTATGGCTACACCTTC. As protein: CASRAQGADYGYTF.

V and J are TRBV11-3 and TRBJ2-3, with 7 bases that match TRBD1. This CDR3 has 16 amino acids. Trimming took 4 bases from V and 4 from J; bases not matched to a gene: 11. The germline CDR1 and CDR2 sequences are SGHNT and YENEEA. The CDR3 DNA reads TGTGCCAGCAGCTCACTACGGACAGGTCGCCCAGATACGCAGTATTTT. It yields the protein CASSSLRTGRPDTQYF.

The chain employs TRBV10-2 and TRBJ2-1; 9 bases match TRBD1. Germline V gene data show CDR1 as WSHSY and CDR2 as SAAADI. Unmatched junction bases numbered 12, after V lost 7 bases and J lost 8 bases. This CDR3 is 15 amino acids long. The CDR3: CASTRRDRDGDEQFF. The CDR3 coding sequence is TGCGCCAGCACCCGGCGGGACAGGGATGGCGATGAGCAGTTCTTC.